This TCR beta chain was recovered during a study of T cell repertoires in cytomegalovirus infection (dated by TCRdb to the late 2010s). For the study in its entirety: Donor HLA type was relevant to the analysis, as public TCR beta signatures indicated carriage of CMV infection together with the matching HLA type. Beyond this particular receptor, the publication reports: Cumulative frequency of public TCR beta family members discriminated carriers of CMV infection plus the relevant HLA type in this cohort and an independent approximately 400-donor cohort. In the ex vivo response, HLA-C-restricted CMV-specific TCR beta clonotypes were dominant, and in two of eight donors the single most frequent clonotype came from this HLA-C-restricted group.

Reading the germline V gene gives CDR1 MNHEY and CDR2 SVGEGT. V gives up 0 bases and J gives up 5 bases, and the segment between their germline ends measures 13 bases. The cysteine opens and the phenylalanine closes a CDR3 of 15 amino acids. The only DNA kept is the CDR3, 45 bases in frame from the first base. This clonotype was detected a few times. Its binding antigen is unknown. Qualities for individual bases were not recorded, and no much larger clone is one base off. Sequencing was carried out with an Illumina HiSeq 1500. The raw public reads went through TCRdb reprocessing: fastp at Q25, MiXCR clone calling, in-frame beta chains kept. Each record represents a unique CDR3 protein, reported with the most common genes and DNA among its rows. Across this sample there are roughly 640,000 distinct CDR3 sequences, with approximately 25% seen only once. Of the sample, less than 10% is held by the ten largest clones.

The chain joins TRBV6-2 or TRBV6-3 to TRBJ1-1; the D segment cannot be called with confidence. This sequence originates from a human donor in good health (CMV status not recorded). Some clones in this sample may be carry-over from other donors' samples. The sample comprised CD8+ T cells from PBMCs. The CDR3 in this case is CASSYSPLRSTEAFF. DNA sequence: TGTGCCAGCAGTTACTCGCCTTTAAGGAGTACTGAAGCTTTCTTT.